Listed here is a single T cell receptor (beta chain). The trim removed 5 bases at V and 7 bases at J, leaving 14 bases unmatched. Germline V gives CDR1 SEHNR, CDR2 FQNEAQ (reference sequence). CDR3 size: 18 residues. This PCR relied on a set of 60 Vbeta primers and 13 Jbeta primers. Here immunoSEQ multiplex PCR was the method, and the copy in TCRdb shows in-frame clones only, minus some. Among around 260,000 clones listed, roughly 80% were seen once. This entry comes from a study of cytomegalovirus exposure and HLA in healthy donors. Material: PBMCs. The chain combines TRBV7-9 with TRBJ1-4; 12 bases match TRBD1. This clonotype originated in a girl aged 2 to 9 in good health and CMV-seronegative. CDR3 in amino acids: CASSDPRDRGRGSEKLFF. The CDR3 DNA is TGTGCCAGCAGCGACCCCCGGGACAGGGGGCGCGGGAGTGAAAAACTGTTTTTT.